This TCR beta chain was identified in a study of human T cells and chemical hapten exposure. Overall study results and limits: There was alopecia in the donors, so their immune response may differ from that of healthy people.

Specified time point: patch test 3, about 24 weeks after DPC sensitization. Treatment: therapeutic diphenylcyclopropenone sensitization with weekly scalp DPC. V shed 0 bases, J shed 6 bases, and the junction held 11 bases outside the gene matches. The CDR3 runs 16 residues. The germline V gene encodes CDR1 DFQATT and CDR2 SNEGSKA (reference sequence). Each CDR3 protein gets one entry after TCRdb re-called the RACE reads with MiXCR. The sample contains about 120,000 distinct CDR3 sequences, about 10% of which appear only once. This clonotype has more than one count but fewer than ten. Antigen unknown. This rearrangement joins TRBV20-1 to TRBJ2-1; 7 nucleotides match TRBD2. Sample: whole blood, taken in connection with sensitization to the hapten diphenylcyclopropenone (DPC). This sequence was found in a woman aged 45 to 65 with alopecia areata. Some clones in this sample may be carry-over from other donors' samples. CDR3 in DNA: TGCAGTGCTAGAGATTTGGGAGGGGAATACTCCAATGAGCAGTTCTTC. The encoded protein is CSARDLGGEYSNEQFF.